The 20 T cell receptor beta chains below were found in one sample sequenced in a study of T cells in Graves' hyperthyroidism and ophthalmopathy. RNA transcripts yielded amplified TCR beta CDR3 regions. During a first-round RT-PCR of the TCR CDR3, the HTBI primer set was used. TCRdb itself ran the multiplex PCR reads through MiXCR, one entry per CDR3 protein. The profile shows hundreds of thousands of distinct CDR3 sequences, 14% of them singletons. The sequenced material came from blood. Receptors were obtained from a woman under 30 with Graves' hyperthyroidism.

This clonotype was seen a few times. This chain connects TRBV7-9 to TRBJ2-5; no reliable D call. Germline V gene sequence: CDR1 SEHNR, CDR2 FQNEAQ (reference sequence). With 5 bases removed from V and 2 bases from J, the gap between germline ends came to 15 bases. The CDR3 consists of 15 residues. DNA of the CDR3: TGTGCCAGCAGCCATCAGGCTCAAGCACAAGAGACCCAGTACTTC. It is translated as CASSHQAQAQETQYF.

This clonotype was detected only a few times. The chain uses TRBV4-2 and TRBJ2-1; D perhaps matches TRBD2 (5 bases). The CDR3 has 16 amino acids. V was trimmed by 5 bases and J by 4 bases, leaving 18 bases between them. CDR1 is LGHNA and CDR2 is YNFKEQ in the germline V gene. CDR3 in amino acids: CASSARAREVYNEQFF. CDR3 sequence (DNA): TGTGCCAGCAGCGCCCGGGCACGGGAAGTATACAATGAGCAGTTCTTC.

This clonotype was detected ten times or more. The rearrangement uses TRBV2 and TRBJ1-1; the match to TRBD1 covers 8 bases. This CDR3 has 15 residues. Germline CDR1 SNHLY, CDR2 FYNNEI. V dropped 3 bases and J dropped 4; count of bases not matched to a gene: 7. DNA for the CDR3: TGTGCCAGCAGTGACGGTCAGGGGGCCCGCACTGAAGCTTTCTTT. Its translation: CASSDGQGARTEAFF.

A note on this clonotype: Possible read error: a much larger clone is one base away. V gene TRBV20-1 combines with J gene TRBJ2-3; 7 bases match TRBD2. The germline V gene encodes CDR1 DFQATT and CDR2 SNEGSKA (reference sequence). This CDR3 is 15 amino acids long. The CDR3 nucleotides read TGCAGTGCTGGAGATCGGGCGGGAGCAGTAGATACGCAGTATTTT. Translating it yields CSAGDRAGAVDTQYF.

This clonotype came up a few times. The chain combines TRBV27 with TRBJ2-7; 7 bases line up with TRBD1. Losses at the gene ends were 2 bases for V and 2 bases for J; bases not matched to a gene: 6. The germline CDR1 and CDR2 sequences are MNHEY and SMNVEV (reference sequence). This CDR3 has 15 amino acids. The CDR3 sequence is CASSLEGARAYEQYF. CDR3 DNA sequence: TGTGCCAGCAGTTTAGAGGGGGCGCGGGCCTACGAGCAGTACTTC.

This clonotype showed up just a few times. The chain couples TRBV13 to TRBJ2-7; TRBD2 agrees at 11 bases. The CDR3 is 15 residues long. V lost 5 bases and J lost 4; bases outside the gene matches: 7. Germline V lookup: CDR1 PRHDT, CDR2 FYEKMQ (reference sequence). The CDR3 region has the DNA TGTGCCAGCAGCGAGGGGACTAGCGGAGAGTACGAGCAGTACTTC. Its protein product is CASSEGTSGEYEQYF. Looking up the rest from reference TRBV13 and TRBJ2-7 gives the full variable domain: AAGVIQSPRHLIKEKRETATLKCYPIPRHDTVYWYQQGPGQDPQFLISFYEKMQSDKGSIPDRFSAQQFSDYHSELNMSSLELGDSALYFCASSEGTSGEYEQYFGPGTRLTVT.

J is TRBJ2-2 and V is TRBV7-9; D is perhaps TRBD2 (5 bases). Between the trimmed V and J ends, which lost 5 bases and 5 bases, there was a span of 18 bases. Germline CDR1 reads SEHNR; CDR2 reads FQNEAQ (reference sequence). The CDR3 contains 16 residues. The chain's CDR3 is CASSPWTLGETGELFF. Here the CDR3 DNA reads TGTGCCAGCAGCCCTTGGACTCTTGGGGAAACCGGGGAGCTGTTTTTT.

Many counts were recorded for this clonotype. The chain carries TRBV11-2 and TRBJ1-4; D remains unclear. The germline CDR1 and CDR2 sequences are SGHAT and FQNNGV. The CDR3 is 13 residues long. The ends were cut back, 4 bases at V and 8 bases at J, with 11 bases in the middle. CDR3 sequence reads: CASSSTNGEKLFF. The CDR3 bases are TGTGCCAGCAGCTCAACCAACGGCGAAAAACTGTTTTTT.

This chain links TRBV7-2 with TRBJ2-7, with 12 nucleotides matching TRBD1. In germline, CDR1 is SGHTA, CDR2 FQGNSA. V shed 9 bases, J shed 7 bases, and the junction held 13 bases outside the gene matches. The CDR3 has 15 residues. CDR3 nucleotides: TGTGCCAGTAGGGCCGGGACAGGGGGCTCTTGGGAGCAGTACTTC. Amino acid sequence: CASRAGTGGSWEQYF.

This clonotype has more than one count but fewer than ten. The V call is TRBV7-8, the J call TRBJ2-3; 10 nucleotides match TRBD2. CDR1 is SGHVS, CDR2 FQNEAQ, per germline. V was clipped by 5 bases and J by 2 bases; unmatched bases: 10. This CDR3 spans 17 amino acids. The CDR3 DNA is TGTGCCAGCAGCCCCATTCTAGCGGGAGAGCACACAGATACGCAGTATTTT. Its translation: CASSPILAGEHTDTQYF.

This clonotype has a count of ten or more. The chain uses TRBV6-2 or TRBV6-3 and TRBJ2-1; TRBD2 matches 10 bases. The CDR3 covers 16 residues. The trim removed 7 bases at V and 5 bases at J, leaving 11 bases unmatched. In germline, CDR1 is MNHEY, CDR2 SVGEGT. CDR3 nucleotide sequence: TGTGCCAGCACCAGACTAGCGGGTGAATGGGACAATGAGCAGTTCTTC. Its translation is CASTRLAGEWDNEQFF.

The chain has TRBV29-1 and TRBJ2-1; TRBD2 aligns across 8 bases. The length of the CDR3 is 14 residues. After removal of 6 bases from V and 6 bases from J, the junction contained 10 bases not matched to a gene. In germline, CDR1 is SQVTM, CDR2 ANQGSEA. The chain's CDR3 is CSVPMAGGGNEQFF. CDR3 coding DNA: TGCAGCGTCCCCATGGCGGGAGGAGGCAATGAGCAGTTCTTC.

This clonotype has at least ten counts. The V and J genes are TRBV28 and TRBJ2-3, with a weak D call TRBD2 (6 bases). With 4 bases removed from V and 8 bases from J, the gap between germline ends came to 16 bases. Germline V CDR1 and CDR2: MDHEN, SYDVKM. The CDR3 is 14 amino acids. This CDR3 reads CASSSPGGEGTQYF. The CDR3 region has the DNA TGTGCCAGCAGTTCCCCCGGGGGAGAGGGTACGCAGTATTTT. Full variable domain (missing parts from reference TRBV28 and TRBJ2-3): DVKVTQSSRYLVKRTGEKVFLECVQDMDHENMFWYRQDPGLGLRLIYFSYDVKMKEKGDIPEGYSVSREKKERFSLILESASTNQTSMYLCASSSPGGEGTQYFGPGTRLTVL.

There are a few counts of this clonotype. The V call is TRBV30, the J call TRBJ1-6; D remains unclear. The germline V gene encodes CDR1 GTSNPN and CDR2 SVGIG (reference sequence). The CDR3 loop spans 16 amino acids. Trimming removed 5 bases from V and 0 bases from J, with 14 bases in between. The CDR3 DNA is TGTGCCTGGGTACCTCCGGGGAGCTCCTATAATTCACCCCTCCACTTT. Translated, it gives CAWVPPGSSYNSPLHF.

This clonotype was counted a few times. The chain carries TRBV4-1 and TRBJ2-1, with D tentatively TRBD1 or TRBD2 (5 bases each). Trimming took off 1 base at V and 6 bases at J, with 13 bases between the two ends. This CDR3 has 15 amino acids. The germline CDR1 and CDR2 sequences are MGHRA and YSYEKL. The CDR3 spells CASSQAPGPPNEQFF. CDR3 nucleotides: TGCGCCAGCAGCCAAGCCCCGGGACCCCCCAATGAGCAGTTCTTC.

This clonotype came up many times. This chain uses TRBV11-2 with TRBJ2-3, with D possibly TRBD2 on 6 matching bases. V was shortened by 5 bases and J by 6 bases, with 21 bases between the two germline ends. This CDR3 is 16 amino acids long. Germline CDR1 reads SGHAT; CDR2 reads FQNNGV. The CDR3 region is CASSHRRGLWGDTQYF. CDR3 sequence (DNA): TGTGCCAGCAGCCACCGGAGGGGCTTGTGGGGGGATACGCAGTATTTT.

This clonotype was found many times. J is TRBJ2-1 and V is TRBV12-3 or TRBV12-4; 9 nucleotides agree with TRBD1. This CDR3 contains 15 residues. V lost 5 bases to trimming and J lost 6 bases; unmatched junction nucleotides: 8. The DNA of the CDR3 is TGTGCCAGCAGTCCCGGGACAGGGCCGGGCAATGAGCAGTTCTTC. The encoded protein is CASSPGTGPGNEQFF.

This clonotype was seen repeatedly, ten times or more. The V gene is TRBV7-8, the J gene TRBJ2-7, with 9 positions matching TRBD1. The CDR3 has 15 amino acids. J lost 2 bases, V lost 5 bases, and 7 bases had no gene match. CDR1 and CDR2 (germline): SGHVS, FQNEAQ. The CDR3 DNA follows: TGTGCCAGCAGCAACCGGGACAGGGCCACCTACGAGCAGTACTTC. It specifies CASSNRDRATYEQYF.

This clonotype was seen repeatedly, ten times or more. The chain recombines TRBV13 with TRBJ1-3; D uncertain. Germline V gives CDR1 PRHDT, CDR2 FYEKMQ (reference sequence). Trimming took off 6 bases at V and 4 bases at J, with 7 bases between the two ends. CDR3 length: 12 amino acids. CDR3 nucleotides: TGTGCCAGCAGTTACTTAGGAAACACCATATATTTT. This translates into CASSYLGNTIYF.

This clonotype was seen many times. This chain joins TRBV30 and TRBJ2-3; D assignment may be TRBD1 or TRBD2 (5 bases each). Germline V gene sequence: CDR1 GTSNPN, CDR2 SVGIG (reference sequence). V was pared by 4 bases and J by 2 bases, with 10 bases between. The CDR3 contains 13 residues. CDR3 sequence reads: CAWNRDPTDTQYF. Here the CDR3 DNA reads TGTGCCTGGAACCGGGACCCCACAGATACGCAGTATTTT.